Below, 20 T cell receptor beta chains from the same sample are listed, as sequenced in a study of blood T cell repertoires in COVID-19. Produced via immunoSEQ multiplex PCR; TCRdb's table is partial and in-frame only. The sample yields 130,000 or so clones, around 89% seen once. The specimen sequenced was peripheral blood. These receptors were obtained from a man aged 50 to 59 with acute or convalescent COVID-19.

The J gene is TRBJ2-7, the V gene TRBV5-1; D may be TRBD2 (6 bases). Trimming removed 2 bases from V and 5 bases from J, with 17 bases in between. Germline CDR1 is SGHRS and CDR2 is YFSETQ. The CDR3 spans 15 residues. CDR3 loop: CASSFSGPGSDEQYF. The CDR3 nucleotides are TGCGCCAGCAGCTTCAGCGGCCCCGGGAGTGACGAGCAGTACTTC.

The CDR3 DNA reads TGTGCCAGCTCACTTTTCGGACAGGGACTAGCCAAAAACATTCAGTACTTC. Protein product: CASSLFGQGLAKNIQYF. The chain recombines TRBV18 with TRBJ2-4, with TRBD1 identical over 8 bases. V lost 4 bases and J lost 0; bases outside the gene matches: 8. The CDR3 is 17 residues long. CDR1 is KGHSH, CDR2 LQKENI, per germline. Full variable domain (outside the CDR3, taken from reference TRBV18 and TRBJ2-4): NAGVMQNPRHLVRRRGQEARLRCSPMKGHSHVYWYRQLPEEGLKFMVYLQKENIIDESGMPKERFSAEFPKEGPSILRIQQVVRGDSAAYFCASSLFGQGLAKNIQYFGAGTRLSVL.

V and J are TRBV28 and TRBJ1-2; D may be TRBD1 (6 bases). V was shortened by 8 bases and J by 8 bases, with 18 bases between the two germline ends. Germline values: CDR1 MDHEN, CDR2 SYDVKM. The CDR3 is 13 residues long. CDR3 residues: CASGGGLPGGYTF. CDR3 sequence (DNA): TGTGCCAGCGGGGGCGGGCTCCCGGGGGGCTACACCTTC.

The chain uses TRBV9 and TRBJ2-2; the D is unclear. The V gene's germline CDR1 is SGDLS and CDR2 YYNGEE. V was clipped by 0 bases and J by 6 bases, with 12 bases between them. The CDR3 totals 15 residues. CDR3 nucleotide sequence: TGTGCCAGCAGCGTAGAGGCCAGAGGAGCCGGGGAGCTGTTTTTT. Translation gives CASSVEARGAGELFF.

The V call is TRBV18, the J call TRBJ1-1, with a weak D call TRBD1 (5 bases). Trimming cost V 4 bases and J 8 bases, with 14 bases left between them. There are 13 residues in the CDR3. The germline CDR1 and CDR2 sequences are KGHSH and LQKENI. CDR3 sequence: CASSLSRQQEAFF. DNA of the CDR3: TGTGCCAGCTCACTCTCCCGACAGCAAGAAGCTTTCTTT.

The rearrangement uses TRBV21-1 and TRBJ2-5; the tabulated D call, TRBD2, remains unverified against the DNA. TRBV21-1 is flagged as a pseudogene. This CDR3 spans 15 amino acids. CDR3 nucleotide sequence: TGTGCCAGCAGCCGCAAGGGACTTAGGCAAGAGACCCAGTACTTC. It specifies CASSRKGLRQETQYF.

V is TRBV27 and J is TRBJ2-5; TRBD1 matches 7 bases. The CDR3 has 20 amino acids. The V segment lost 0 bases and the J segment 5 bases; nucleotides outside the gene matches: 21. Germline CDR1 is MNHEY and CDR2 is SMNVEV (reference sequence). The CDR3 is CASSLSRPSRTGVNRETQYF. The CDR3 DNA is TGTGCCAGCAGTTTATCCCGGCCTTCTAGAACAGGGGTCAATAGGGAGACCCAGTACTTC.

This chain links TRBV7-9 with TRBJ1-5; 9 bases map to TRBD1. The germline V gene encodes CDR1 SEHNR and CDR2 FQNEAQ (reference sequence). This CDR3 region has 16 residues. The trim removed 1 base at V and 7 bases at J, leaving 8 bases unmatched. In DNA form, the CDR3 reads TGTGCCAGCAGCTTAGGTGTAGGGACAGGGAGCCAGCCCCAGCATTTT. Translation gives CASSLGVGTGSQPQHF.

CDR3 residues: CASSRSGGGTNYGYTF. The CDR3 region has the DNA TGTGCCAGCAGCCGTTCGGGGGGAGGAACTAACTATGGCTACACCTTC. The chain combines TRBV14 with TRBJ1-2, with D tentatively TRBD1 (5 bases). Per the germline V gene, CDR1 is SGHDN and CDR2 is FVKESK. Trimming took 4 bases from V and 0 from J, leaving 15 bases between them. The CDR3 sequence is 16 residues long.

The chain is built from TRBV30 and TRBJ1-1; a weak D match, TRBD1 (6 bases). There are 11 residues in the CDR3. V was clipped by 8 bases and J by 5 bases, with 12 bases between them. Per germline, CDR1 GTSNPN and CDR2 SVGIG (reference sequence). The CDR3 sequence: CARGGGTEAFF. In DNA form, the CDR3 reads TGTGCCCGAGGGGGGGGAACTGAAGCTTTCTTT.

This chain joins TRBV7-9 and TRBJ1-1; 7 nucleotides align to TRBD1. Germline-derived CDR1 and CDR2 are SEHNR and FQNEAQ (reference sequence). The CDR3 loop spans 14 amino acids. Trimming cost V 4 bases and J 0 bases; bases outside gene matches: 2. The CDR3 reads CASSSGQMNTEAFF. DNA of the CDR3: TGTGCCAGCAGCTCGGGACAGATGAACACTGAAGCTTTCTTT.

The chain employs TRBV5-4 and TRBJ2-6, with 7 bases that match TRBD1. The CDR3 is 19 residues long. The ends lost 3 bases at V and 2 bases at J; junction bases unmatched: 14. CDR1 is SGHNT, CDR2 YYREEE, per germline (reference sequence). The CDR3 loop reads CASSSLYRGSSPGANVLTF. CDR3 nucleotide sequence: TGTGCCAGCAGCTCCCTGTACAGGGGATCTTCCCCTGGGGCCAACGTCCTGACTTTC.

Relative to its sample, this clone is medium-sized (0.01 to 0.1%). This chain joins TRBV7-3 and TRBJ1-1; D remains unclear. Germline V CDR1 and CDR2: SGHTA, FQGTGA. Between the trimmed V and J ends, which lost 3 bases and 5 bases, there was a span of 10 bases. This CDR3 has 13 residues. The CDR3 DNA is TGTGCCAGCAGCTTTTATCCGGAGACTGAAGCTTTCTTT. Translating gives CASSFYPETEAFF. Looking up the rest from reference TRBV7-3 and TRBJ1-1 gives the full variable domain: GAGVSQTPSNKVTEKGKYVELRCDPISGHTALYWYRQSLGQGPEFLIYFQGTGAADDSGLPNDRFFAVRPEGSVSTLKIQRTERGDSAVYLCASSFYPETEAFFGQGTRLTVV.

The rearrangement uses TRBV6-5 and TRBJ1-5; tentatively, D is TRBD1 (6 bases). The CDR3 loop spans 13 amino acids. Germline CDR1 reads MNHEY; CDR2 reads SVGAGI. The V gene lost 4 bases and the J gene lost 14 bases, with 18 bases spanning the gap. The CDR3 region is CASSFVQGDDKHF. CDR3 bases: TGTGCCAGCAGTTTCGTACAGGGTGATGATAAGCATTTT.

The CDR3 DNA reads as TGTGCCAGTAGGCTAGCGGGGGAAGAGACCCAGTACTTC. Translation gives CASRLAGEETQYF. The V call is TRBV19, the J call TRBJ2-5; 10 bases fit TRBD2. The CDR3 runs 13 residues. Looked up from germline, CDR1 is LNHDA and CDR2 is SQIVND (reference sequence). The ends lost 6 bases at V and 3 bases at J; junction bases unmatched: 1. The full variable domain, rest sourced from reference TRBV19 and TRBJ2-5, is DGGITQSPKYLFRKEGQNVTLSCEQNLNHDAMYWYRQDPGQGLRLIYYSQIVNDFQKGDIAEGYSVSREKKESFPLTVTSAQKNPTAFYLCASRLAGEETQYFGPGTRLLVL.

This chain joins TRBV3-1 (or the pseudogene TRBV3-2) and TRBJ2-7, with 10 bases aligning to TRBD2. CDR1 is LGHDT and CDR2 is YNNKEL in the germline V gene (reference sequence). V lost 6 bases to trimming and J lost 8 bases; unmatched junction nucleotides: 10. The length of the CDR3 is 14 residues. The DNA of the CDR3 is TGTGCCAGCAGATTAAGCGGGGGGGGCTTGCAGCAGTACTTC. Residues: CASRLSGGGLQQYF.

This clone was seen just once. The rearrangement links TRBV4-2 to TRBJ2-1; the D gene is possibly TRBD2 (5 bases). Per germline, CDR1 LGHNA and CDR2 YNFKEQ. The CDR3 loop spans 16 amino acids. V was cut by 0 bases and J by 1 base, with 10 bases left in between. CDR3 loop: CASSQDLGESYNEQFF. In DNA, the CDR3 is TGTGCCAGCAGCCAAGACCTCGGGGAGTCCTACAATGAGCAGTTCTTC.

The V and J genes are TRBV27 and TRBJ1-1; D uncertain. Germline CDR1 is MNHEY and CDR2 is SMNVEV (reference sequence). V dropped 2 bases and J dropped 2 bases, with 6 bases sitting between them. CDR3 length equals 13 residues. The CDR3 coding sequence is TGTGCCAGCAGTTTAGCGGCTAACACTGAAGCTTTCTTT. Translated: CASSLAANTEAFF.

The rearrangement uses TRBV2 and TRBJ1-3; TRBD1 agrees at 11 bases. Germline V gives CDR1 SNHLY, CDR2 FYNNEI. V lost 6 bases, J lost 1 base, and 8 bases stayed unmatched. The CDR3 is 17 residues long. Written as DNA, the CDR3 is TGTGCCAGCAGCTCTGGACAGGGGGCAACTTCTGGAAACACCATATATTTT. Its protein product is CASSSGQGATSGNTIYF.

This clone was seen a single time. V usage is TRBV28 and J usage is TRBJ1-1, with 7 nucleotides matching TRBD1. Trimming removed 6 bases from V and 10 bases from J; junction bases left unmatched: 11. The CDR3 runs to 13 residues. Germline V gene sequence: CDR1 MDHEN, CDR2 SYDVKM. CDR3 coding DNA: TGTGCCAGCAGCCGTCAGGGGGTATCTGGAGCTTTCTTT. Its translation is CASSRQGVSGAFF.